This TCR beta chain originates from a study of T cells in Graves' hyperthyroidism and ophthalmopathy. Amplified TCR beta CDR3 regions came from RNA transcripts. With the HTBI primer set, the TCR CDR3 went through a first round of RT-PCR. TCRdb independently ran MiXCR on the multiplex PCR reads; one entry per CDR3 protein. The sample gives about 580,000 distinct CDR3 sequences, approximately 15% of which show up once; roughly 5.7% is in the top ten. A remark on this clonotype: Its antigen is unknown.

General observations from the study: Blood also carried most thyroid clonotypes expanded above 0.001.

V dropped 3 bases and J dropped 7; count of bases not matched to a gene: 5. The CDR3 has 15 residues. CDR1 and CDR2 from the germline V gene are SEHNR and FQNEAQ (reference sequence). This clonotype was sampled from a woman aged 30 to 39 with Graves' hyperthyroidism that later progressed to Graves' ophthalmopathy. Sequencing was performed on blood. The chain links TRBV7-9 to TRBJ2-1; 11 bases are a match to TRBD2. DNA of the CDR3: TGTGCCAGCAGCTTCGGCTCTAGCGGGAGGAATGAGCAGTTCTTC. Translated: CASSFGSSGRNEQFF.